This paragraph covers one TCR beta chain sequence. This sample is part of a study of blood T cell repertoires in COVID-19. Study summary: T cells, B-cell-depleted T cells, or PBMCs supplied cDNA or gDNA.

Data came from immunoSEQ multiplex PCR; TCRdb stores just in-frame clones and leaves some out. The table records over 200,000 clones, around nine tenths of them present only once. Trimming cost V 6 bases and J 7 bases; bases outside gene matches: 9. CDR1 is KGHDR, CDR2 SFDVKD, per germline. The CDR3 extends over 15 amino acids. The TCR originated in a man aged 40-50 years with acute or convalescent COVID-19. The V and J genes are TRBV24-1 and TRBJ2-1; 9 bases fit TRBD1. Sequencing was performed on peripheral blood. CDR3 sequence reads: CATSPGWDRENEQFF. The CDR3 DNA reads TGTGCCACCAGTCCGGGATGGGACAGGGAGAATGAGCAGTTCTTC.